The rows below give T cell receptor beta chains drawn from one sample of a study of CD8 T cells in Susac syndrome. TCRdb analysed the immunoSEQ multiplex PCR reads with MiXCR anew, one entry per CDR3 protein. The top ten clones hold about 0.1% of a sample with 170,000 or so distinct CDR3 sequences, just under 95% of them seen once. Sequenced material: CD4+ T cells from PBMCs. Receptors originate from a human donor with Susac syndrome. The CDR3 runs from the conserved cysteine through the conserved F or W. A D gene is named only where the DNA matches it firmly. Clone size is stated in some rows and not others, as once, few, many or a class when expanded.

D gene: .
J gene: TRBJ2-5
clone size: .
V gene: TRBV27
CDR3 protein: CASSFSIRGETQYF
CDR3 DNA: TGTGCCAGCAGTTTCTCGATCCGGGGAGAGACCCAGTACTTC

D gene: .
J gene: TRBJ2-7
clone size: .
V gene: TRBV6-6
CDR3 protein: CASSTPFGSSYEQYF
CDR3 DNA: TGTGCCAGCAGTACGCCTTTTGGAAGCTCCTACGAGCAGTACTTC

D gene: .
J gene: TRBJ2-5
clone size: .
V gene: TRBV14
CDR3 protein: CASSQDAFQYF
CDR3 DNA: TGTGCCAGCAGCCAAGACGCGTTCCAGTACTTC

D gene: TRBD1
J gene: TRBJ2-3
clone size: .
V gene: TRBV12-3/TRBV12-4
CDR3 protein: CASSPGTVVGSTDTQYF
CDR3 DNA: TGTGCCAGCAGTCCCGGGACAGTCGTAGGAAGCACAGATACGCAGTATTTT

D gene: .
J gene: TRBJ1-1
clone size: .
V gene: TRBV4-2
CDR3 protein: CASSQLGVTEAFF
CDR3 DNA: TGTGCCAGCAGCCAACTAGGGGTGACTGAAGCTTTCTTT

D gene: .
J gene: TRBJ2-3
clone size: .
V gene: TRBV7-2
CDR3 protein: CASSFPSTDTQYF
CDR3 DNA: TGTGCCAGCAGCTTTCCTAGCACAGATACGCAGTATTTT

D gene: TRBD2
J gene: TRBJ2-1
clone size: .
V gene: TRBV11-2
CDR3 protein: CASGREGPYNEQFF
CDR3 DNA: TGTGCCAGCGGGCGGGAGGGCCCCTACAATGAGCAGTTCTTC

D gene: .
J gene: TRBJ2-7
clone size: .
V gene: TRBV11-2
CDR3 protein: CASSFRLRNEQYF
CDR3 DNA: TGTGCCAGCAGCTTCAGGTTACGGAACGAGCAGTACTTC

D gene: .
J gene: TRBJ2-2
clone size: .
V gene: TRBV30
CDR3 protein: CAWSVRGKSRTGELFF
CDR3 DNA: TGTGCCTGGAGTGTACGGGGGAAGTCAAGAACCGGGGAGCTGTTTTTT

D gene: TRBD2
J gene: TRBJ2-1
clone size: .
V gene: TRBV4-2
CDR3 protein: CASSQETGAAGAAYNEQFF
CDR3 DNA: TGTGCCAGCAGCCAAGAAACTGGGGCTGCGGGAGCGGCCTACAATGAGCAGTTCTTC

D gene: .
J gene: TRBJ1-5
clone size: .
V gene: TRBV2
CDR3 protein: CASSPTAGAQPQHF
CDR3 DNA: TGTGCCAGCAGCCCCACGGCAGGGGCTCAGCCCCAGCATTTT

D gene: .
J gene: TRBJ2-1
clone size: once
V gene: TRBV7-9
CDR3 protein: CASSLRGSGNNEQFF
CDR3 DNA: TGTGCCAGCAGCCTTCGTGGTAGCGGTAACAATGAGCAGTTCTTC

D gene: .
J gene: TRBJ2-1
clone size: .
V gene: TRBV4-3
CDR3 protein: CASSQDTGSVSLYNEQFF
CDR3 DNA: TGCGCCAGCAGCCAAGATACCGGTAGCGTGAGCCTATACAATGAGCAGTTCTTC

D gene: .
J gene: TRBJ1-2
clone size: .
V gene: TRBV4-1
CDR3 protein: CASSQGGVANYGYTF
CDR3 DNA: TGCGCCAGCAGCCAAGGCGGGGTCGCTAACTATGGCTACACCTTC

D gene: .
J gene: TRBJ1-5
clone size: once
V gene: TRBV27
CDR3 protein: CASSPWTENQPQHF
CDR3 DNA: TGTGCCAGCAGTCCCTGGACCGAGAATCAGCCCCAGCATTTT

D gene: TRBD1
J gene: TRBJ1-4
clone size: .
V gene: TRBV4-2
CDR3 protein: CASSHPDRALEEKLFF
CDR3 DNA: TGTGCCAGCAGCCACCCCGACAGGGCCTTAGAAGAAAAACTGTTTTTT

D gene: TRBD1
J gene: TRBJ1-2
clone size: .
V gene: TRBV9
CDR3 protein: CASSAGQGARGYTF
CDR3 DNA: TGTGCCAGCAGCGCCGGACAGGGGGCGCGTGGCTACACCTTC

D gene: TRBD1
J gene: TRBJ2-2
clone size: .
V gene: TRBV30
CDR3 protein: CAWSPLSTGGGELFF
CDR3 DNA: TGTGCCTGGAGTCCTCTCAGCACAGGGGGCGGGGAGCTGTTTTTT

D gene: TRBD1
J gene: TRBJ1-1
clone size: .
V gene: TRBV7-8
CDR3 protein: CASSLARGVSEAFF
CDR3 DNA: TGTGCCAGCAGCTTAGCCAGGGGGGTCTCTGAAGCTTTCTTT

D gene: .
J gene: TRBJ2-1
clone size: .
V gene: TRBV2
CDR3 protein: CASRDYNEQFF
CDR3 DNA: TGTGCCAGCCGAGACTACAATGAGCAGTTCTTC

D gene: TRBD2
J gene: TRBJ2-3
clone size: .
V gene: TRBV12-3/TRBV12-4
CDR3 protein: CASSLRTSGVNPSTDTQYF
CDR3 DNA: TGTGCCAGCAGTTTGAGAACTAGCGGAGTAAATCCTAGCACAGATACGCAGTATTTT

D gene: TRBD1
J gene: TRBJ2-3
clone size: .
V gene: TRBV28
CDR3 protein: CASNTLGTGTDTQYF
CDR3 DNA: TGTGCCAGCAACACTTTAGGGACAGGGACAGATACGCAGTATTTT